This T cell receptor (beta chain) was sequenced during a study of T-cell memory formation after mild COVID-19. TCRdb called the 5' RACE reads again in MiXCR, with one record for every CDR3 protein. The table lists around 160,000 distinct CDR3 sequences, 9.5% to 13% of them singletons. The study's findings and limits: For contracting clones, CD4+ ones sat mainly in CM and EM, CD8+ in EMRA. CD4+ bias marked clones expanding day 15 to 37, unlike balanced contracting clones. The authors did not confirm SARS-CoV-2 specificity of second-wave clones peaking day 37.

This clonotype was observed a handful of times. No antigen is known for it. Input material: PBMCs or a T cell subset sorted from them (not recorded which). This receptor was identified in a man aged 18-30 years who had mild COVID-19 (a few samples of this study predate the infection). Cell type and time point are not known.

This CDR3 reads CASSLMLGSSYNEQFF. The CDR3 DNA sequence: TGCGCCAGCAGCTTGATGCTAGGGAGCTCCTACAATGAGCAGTTCTTC. The chain uses TRBV5-1 and TRBJ2-1, with D perhaps TRBD2 (5 bases). CDR1 and CDR2 from the germline V gene are SGHRS and YFSETQ. The V end was cut by 1 base, the J end by 0 bases, with 11 bases between. This CDR3 is 16 amino acids long. Together with reference TRBV5-1 and TRBJ2-1, the CDR3 gives the full variable domain: KAGVTQTPRYLIKTRGQQVTLSCSPISGHRSVSWYQQTPGQGLQFLFEYFSETQRNKGNFPGRFSGRQFSNSRSEMNVSTLELGDSALYLCASSLMLGSSYNEQFFGPGTRLTVL.